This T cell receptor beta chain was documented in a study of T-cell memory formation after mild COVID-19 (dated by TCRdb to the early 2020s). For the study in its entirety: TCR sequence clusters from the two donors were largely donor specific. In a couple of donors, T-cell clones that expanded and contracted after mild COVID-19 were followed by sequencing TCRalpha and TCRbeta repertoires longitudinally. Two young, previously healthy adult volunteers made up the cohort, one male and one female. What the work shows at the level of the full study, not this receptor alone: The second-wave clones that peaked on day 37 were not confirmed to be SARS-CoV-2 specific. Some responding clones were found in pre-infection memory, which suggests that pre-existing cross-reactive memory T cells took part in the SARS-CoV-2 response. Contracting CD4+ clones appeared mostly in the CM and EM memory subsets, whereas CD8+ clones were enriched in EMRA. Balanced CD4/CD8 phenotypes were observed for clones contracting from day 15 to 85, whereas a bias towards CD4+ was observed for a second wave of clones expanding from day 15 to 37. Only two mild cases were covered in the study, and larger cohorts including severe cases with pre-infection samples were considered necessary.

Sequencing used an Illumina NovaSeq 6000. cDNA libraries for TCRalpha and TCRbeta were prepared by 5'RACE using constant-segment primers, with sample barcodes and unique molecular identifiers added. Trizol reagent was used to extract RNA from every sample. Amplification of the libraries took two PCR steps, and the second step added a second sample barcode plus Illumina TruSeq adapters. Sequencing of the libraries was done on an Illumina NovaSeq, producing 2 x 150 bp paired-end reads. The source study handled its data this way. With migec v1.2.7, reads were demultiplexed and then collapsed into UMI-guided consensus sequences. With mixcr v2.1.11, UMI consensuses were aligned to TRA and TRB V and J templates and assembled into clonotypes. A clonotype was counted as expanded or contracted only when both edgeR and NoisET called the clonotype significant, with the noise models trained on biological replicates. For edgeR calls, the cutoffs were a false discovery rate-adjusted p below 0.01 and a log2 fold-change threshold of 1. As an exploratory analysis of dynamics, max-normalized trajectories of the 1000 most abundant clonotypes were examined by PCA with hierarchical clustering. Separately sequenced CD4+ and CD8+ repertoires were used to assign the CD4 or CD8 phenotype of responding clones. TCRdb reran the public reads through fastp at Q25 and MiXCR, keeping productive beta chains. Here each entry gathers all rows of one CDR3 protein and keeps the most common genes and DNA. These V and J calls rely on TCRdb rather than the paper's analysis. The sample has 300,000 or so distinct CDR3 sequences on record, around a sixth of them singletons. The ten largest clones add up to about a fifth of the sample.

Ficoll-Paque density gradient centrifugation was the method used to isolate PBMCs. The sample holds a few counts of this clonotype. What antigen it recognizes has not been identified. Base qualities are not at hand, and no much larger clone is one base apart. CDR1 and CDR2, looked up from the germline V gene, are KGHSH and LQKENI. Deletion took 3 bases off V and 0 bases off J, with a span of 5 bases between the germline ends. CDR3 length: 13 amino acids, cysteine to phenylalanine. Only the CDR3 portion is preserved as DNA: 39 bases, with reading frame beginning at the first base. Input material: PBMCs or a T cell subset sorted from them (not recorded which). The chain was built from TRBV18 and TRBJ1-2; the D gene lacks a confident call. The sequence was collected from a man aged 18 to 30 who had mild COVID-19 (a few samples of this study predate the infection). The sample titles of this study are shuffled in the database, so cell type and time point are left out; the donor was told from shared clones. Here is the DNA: TGTGCCAGCTCACCGAGGTCTAACTATGGCTACACCTTC. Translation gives CASSPRSNYGYTF.